This T cell receptor (beta chain) was sequenced in a study of shared clonotypes between healthy human individuals. Study-wide results and caveats: Clonotype sharing across several donors was observed for around 4.8% of naive CD4 clonotypes. Rarefaction indicated that sorted-subset sequencing remained incomplete although depth was large.

As to this clone: The antigen remains unidentified. The identical CDR3 is also encoded by other nucleotide sequences in the sample.

DNA at about 210 ng, about 30,000 T cell genomes, went into sorted-subset replicate PCRs. Here immunoSEQ multiplex PCR was the method, and the copy in TCRdb shows in-frame clones only, minus some. The table shows about 640,000 clones, with approximately 75% occurring only once. The CDR3 loop spans 14 amino acids. The germline V gene has CDR1 SGHRS and CDR2 YFSETQ. Trimming left V 0 bases short and J 0 bases short, with 6 bases between. This TCR came from a woman aged 25-40 years in good health. The chain carries TRBV5-1 and TRBJ1-1; D gene uncertain. Sequenced sample: memory CD4+ T cells sorted from blood. Subset here: CD45RA-negative fraction. Here the CDR3 reads CASSLGGMNTEAFF. CDR3 nucleotides: TGCGCCAGCAGCTTGGGAGGCATGAACACTGAAGCTTTCTTT.